The entry below gives a single T cell receptor (beta chain) sequence along with its context. This record belongs to a study of human T cells and chemical hapten exposure. Time point denoted: pre-sensitization, week 0. Treatment of the sample: therapeutic diphenylcyclopropenone sensitization with weekly scalp DPC. TCRdb reprocessed the RACE reads with MiXCR, giving one entry per CDR3 protein. The sample has 55,000 to 75,000 distinct CDR3 sequences, about 7% seen once. Sequenced material: whole blood, taken in connection with sensitization to the hapten diphenylcyclopropenone (DPC). The sequence was obtained from a woman in her twenties or thirties with alopecia areata. Some clones in this sample may be carry-over from other donors' samples.

Here the CDR3 DNA reads TGCGCCAGCAGCTCGGGACAGACGAACACTGAAGCTTTCTTT. This codes for CASSSGQTNTEAFF. The chain carries TRBV5-1 and TRBJ1-1; 7 bases map to TRBD1. Germline CDR1 is SGHRS and CDR2 is YFSETQ. The CDR3 has 14 amino acids. V lost 3 bases, J lost 1 base, and 3 bases stayed unmatched.